This entry features one T cell receptor beta chain sequence. Germline CDR1 is SGHTA and CDR2 is FQGTGA. The CDR3 sequence is 15 residues long. The germline V and J ends were trimmed by 6 bases and 6 bases, with 15 bases remaining between them. The data belong to a study of blood T cell repertoires in COVID-19. Original processing notes: Amplification from reference gene primers served as the basis for estimated nucleated cell counts. Repertoires were generated with immunoSEQ multiplex PCR, while TCRdb's copy carries only in-frame clones and drops some. V and J calls plus clone size are reproduced from that table; the DNA served to infer D and trimming. The sample lists about 100,000 clones; roughly 77% were seen once.

The chain employs TRBV7-3 and TRBJ1-6; a weak D match, TRBD1 (6 bases). The source is a human donor in a cohort sampled during active COVID-19. Input material: peripheral blood. CDR3 coding DNA: TGTGCCAGCAGGCACGGGACACCCCTTAATTCACCCCTCCACTTT. Amino acid sequence: CASRHGTPLNSPLHF.